Listed here are 20 T cell receptor beta chains from one sample, sequenced in a study of T cell changes during pregnancy in multiple sclerosis. Only in-frame clones appear in the TCRdb table, and some are missing; sequencing was by immunoSEQ multiplex PCR. The data show about 48,000 clones, over 90% seen once. The input for sequencing was CD4+ T cells from peripheral blood mononuclear cells, taken in the third trimester of pregnancy. The receptors originated from a female donor with multiple sclerosis, enrolled in a pregnancy study.

The chain is built from TRBV7-9 and TRBJ2-7; tentative D call: TRBD1 (5 bases). CDR1 is SEHNR and CDR2 is FQNEAQ in the germline V gene (reference sequence). The CDR3 has 16 residues. The germline V and J ends were trimmed by 4 bases and 0 bases, with 16 bases remaining between them. CDR3 DNA: TGTGCCAGCAGCTCCTCACGACAGCTGAGCTCCTACGAGCAGTACTTC. This sequence encodes CASSSSRQLSSYEQYF.

V and J are TRBV29-1 and TRBJ1-2; 7 nucleotides align to TRBD1. Germline CDR1 and CDR2: SQVTM and ANQGSEA. The CDR3 has 14 residues. Trimming took 4 bases from V and 7 from J; bases not matched to a gene: 12. The CDR3 DNA reads as TGCAGCGTTGTACAGGACAGGTCATTGAGTGGCTACACCTTC. It encodes CSVVQDRSLSGYTF. The full variable domain, its missing parts supplied by reference TRBV29-1 and TRBJ1-2, is SAVISQKPSRDICQRGTSLTIQCQVDSQVTMMFWYRQQPGQSLTLIATANQGSEATYESGFVIDKFPISRPNLTFSTLTVSNMSPEDSSIYLCSVVQDRSLSGYTFGSGTRLTVV.

This clone was seen more than once but under ten times. CDR3 sequence: CASSERSSYEQYF. The CDR3 DNA follows: TGCGCCAGCAGTGAGAGGAGCTCCTACGAGCAGTACTTC. The chain is built from TRBV10-1 and TRBJ2-7; D ambiguous. There are 13 residues in the CDR3. Germline CDR1 is WNHNN and CDR2 is SYGVQD (reference sequence). Trimming stripped 2 bases from V and 0 bases from J, with 5 bases between.

A single count supports this clone. The rearrangement joins TRBV7-3 to TRBJ2-1; D perhaps matches TRBD2 (7 bases). The germline CDR1 and CDR2 sequences are SGHTA and FQGTGA. The CDR3 runs to 14 residues. The V end was cut by 5 bases, the J end by 7 bases, with 15 bases between. CDR3: CASSPQGGVNEQFF. CDR3 nucleotides: TGTGCCAGCAGCCCGCAAGGGGGGGTGAATGAGCAGTTCTTC.

The chain recombines TRBV4-1 with TRBJ2-7, with a possible D match to TRBD2 (5 bases). V lost 4 bases and J lost 2, with 12 bases in between. The CDR3 contains 14 residues. Germline CDR1 is MGHRA and CDR2 is YSYEKL. This CDR3 reads CASSLEAAAYEQYF. The CDR3 DNA reads as TGCGCCAGCAGCCTCGAAGCGGCGGCCTACGAGCAGTACTTC.

This clone was detected only a few times. The chain recombines TRBV2 with TRBJ1-6; no definite D call. This CDR3 has 16 amino acids. V lost 2 bases, J lost 7 bases, and 15 bases lay in between. Germline lookup yields CDR1 SNHLY and CDR2 FYNNEI. CDR3 region: CASSERSFSGNSPLHF. Here the CDR3 DNA reads TGTGCCAGCAGTGAAAGGTCCTTCTCCGGGAATTCACCCCTCCACTTT.

This clone was seen a handful of times. The chain's CDR3 is CASSERQVGNTIYF. The CDR3 DNA reads as TGTGCCAGCAGCGAAAGACAGGTTGGAAACACCATATATTTT. The chain recombines TRBV11-2 with TRBJ1-3; TRBD1 might be the D (6 bases). The CDR3 contains 14 residues. Looked up from germline, CDR1 is SGHAT and CDR2 is FQNNGV. With 5 bases removed from V and 3 bases from J, the gap between germline ends came to 11 bases.

V gene TRBV5-1 combines with J gene TRBJ2-3, with D possibly being TRBD1 (6 bases). There are 14 residues in the CDR3. CDR1 is SGHRS, CDR2 YFSETQ, per germline. Trimming stripped 4 bases from V and 2 bases from J, with 11 bases between. This chain's CDR3 is CASSTGQITDTQYF. For the CDR3, the DNA is TGCGCCAGCAGCACAGGACAGATCACAGATACGCAGTATTTT.

The J gene is TRBJ2-5, the V gene TRBV2, with 8 bases lining up with TRBD2. The germline V gene has CDR1 SNHLY and CDR2 FYNNEI. J was trimmed by 5 bases and V by 6 bases; bases with no gene match: 8. The CDR3 consists of 14 residues. Here the CDR3 DNA reads TGTGCCAGCAGAACCGGGACTAGTTTTGAGACCCAGTACTTC. Its protein product is CASRTGTSFETQYF.

This clone was detected only once. The gene calls are TRBV7-3 and TRBJ2-3; perhaps TRBD2 as D (5 bases). There are 16 residues in the CDR3. Germline V gives CDR1 SGHTA, CDR2 FQGTGA. Trimming removed 3 bases from V and 3 bases from J, with 16 bases in between. CDR3 DNA sequence: TGTGCCAGCAGCTTTGTTCCGGGGAGAGGGACAGATACGCAGTATTTT. Translation gives CASSFVPGRGTDTQYF.

The chain is built from TRBV6-5 and TRBJ1-2, with a weak D call TRBD1 (5 bases). The CDR3 spans 13 residues. CDR1 MNHEY and CDR2 SVGAGI come from the germline V gene. With 5 bases removed from V and 8 bases from J, the gap between germline ends came to 15 bases. CDR3 bases: TGTGCCAGCAGTGCCTTTCAGGGTTTGGGCTACACCTTC. It is translated as CASSAFQGLGYTF.

This chain links TRBV9 with TRBJ1-4; D remains unclear. The CDR3 consists of 14 residues. The V and J ends lost 0 bases and 0 bases respectively, with 3 bases between them. Per the germline V gene, CDR1 is SGDLS and CDR2 is YYNGEE. CDR3 residues: CASSVAATNEKLFF. The CDR3 coding sequence is TGTGCCAGCAGCGTAGCTGCAACTAATGAAAAACTGTTTTTT.

The chain is built from TRBV21-1 and TRBJ2-7; the table's D call of TRBD1 was not tested on the DNA. TRBV21-1 corresponds to a pseudogene. This CDR3 contains 14 residues. The CDR3 DNA is TGTGCCAGCAGCACCCCGACAGTTTACTACGAGCAGTACTTC. Its translation is CASSTPTVYYEQYF.

The chain joins TRBV19 to TRBJ2-1, with 9 bases matching TRBD2. The CDR3 runs 15 residues. CDR1 LNHDA and CDR2 SQIVND come from the germline V gene (reference sequence). Germline trimming cut 7 bases from V and 3 bases from J; bases unmatched to any gene: 7. CDR3 sequence (DNA): TGTGCCAGTAACCCGGGACTAGCTCTCTACAATGAGCAGTTCTTC. Translated, it gives CASNPGLALYNEQFF.

This sequence joins TRBV16 and TRBJ2-5; no definite D call. Trimming left V 2 bases short and J 3 bases short, with 10 bases between. Germline assignment: CDR1 KGHSY and CDR2 FQNENV. The CDR3 runs 14 residues. In DNA form, the CDR3 reads TGTGCCAGCAGCCAAAAACAGCCCAAAGAGACCCAGTACTTC. It specifies CASSQKQPKETQYF.

The chain recombines TRBV9 with TRBJ1-4; tentative D call: TRBD1 (5 bases). Germline CDR1 is SGDLS and CDR2 is YYNGEE. Trimming pared 1 base from V and 2 bases from J, leaving 9 bases between. The CDR3 is made up of 15 amino acids. The CDR3 here is CASSVSGGTNEKLFF. Written as DNA, the CDR3 is TGTGCCAGCAGCGTATCGGGGGGTACTAATGAAAAACTGTTTTTT.

The rearrangement links TRBV6-5 to TRBJ1-2; 7 nucleotides agree with TRBD1. Germline-derived CDR1 and CDR2 are MNHEY and SVGAGI. The CDR3 has 14 residues. The trim removed 5 bases at V and 9 bases at J, leaving 12 bases unmatched. CDR3 region: CASSEGGQAWRYTF. The CDR3 DNA reads TGTGCCAGCAGTGAAGGCGGACAGGCCTGGCGCTACACCTTC.

V and J are TRBV7-6 and TRBJ1-2, with 9 bases that match TRBD1. The ends lost 5 bases at V and 4 bases at J; junction bases unmatched: 8. The CDR3 spans 15 residues. Germline CDR1 SGHVS, CDR2 FNYEAQ. The DNA of the CDR3 is TGTGCCAGCAGCCAATCGACAGGGGGTTTCTATGGCTACACCTTC. It codes for CASSQSTGGFYGYTF.

This chain uses TRBV7-8 with TRBJ1-6, with a tentative D call TRBD1 (5 bases). This CDR3 has 16 amino acids. Germline V gene lookup returns CDR1 SGHVS and CDR2 FQNEAQ. Trimming stripped 1 base from V and 8 bases from J, with 15 bases between. This chain's CDR3 is CASSLDRLPWDSPLHF. In DNA form, the CDR3 reads TGTGCCAGCAGCTTAGACAGGTTGCCCTGGGATTCACCCCTCCACTTT.

The chain combines TRBV6-6 with TRBJ1-5; 7 nucleotides line up with TRBD1. V gave up 5 bases and J gave up 5 bases; unmatched junction bases: 6. CDR3 length: 14 residues. The germline CDR1 and CDR2 sequences are MNHNY and SVGAGI (reference sequence). The CDR3 coding sequence is TGTGCCAGCAGTCGACAGGGCAGAGATCAGCCCCAGCATTTT. Translation gives CASSRQGRDQPQHF.